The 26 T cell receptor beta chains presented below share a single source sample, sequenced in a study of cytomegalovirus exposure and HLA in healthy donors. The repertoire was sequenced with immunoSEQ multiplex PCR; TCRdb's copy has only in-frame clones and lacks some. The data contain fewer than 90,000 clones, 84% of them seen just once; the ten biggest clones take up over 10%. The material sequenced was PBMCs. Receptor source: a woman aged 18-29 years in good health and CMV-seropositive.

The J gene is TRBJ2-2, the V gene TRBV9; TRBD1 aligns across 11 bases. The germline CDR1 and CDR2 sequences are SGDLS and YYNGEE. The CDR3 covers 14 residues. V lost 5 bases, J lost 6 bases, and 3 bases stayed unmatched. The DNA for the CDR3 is TGTGCCAGCAGGGGACAGGGGGTACCCGGGGAGCTGTTTTTT. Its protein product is CASRGQGVPGELFF.

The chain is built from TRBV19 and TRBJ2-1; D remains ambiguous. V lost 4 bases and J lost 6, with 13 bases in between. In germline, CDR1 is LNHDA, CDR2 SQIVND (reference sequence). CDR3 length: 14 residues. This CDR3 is CASSRAQASNEQFF. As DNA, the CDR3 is TGTGCCAGTAGTAGAGCTCAGGCCAGCAATGAGCAGTTCTTC.

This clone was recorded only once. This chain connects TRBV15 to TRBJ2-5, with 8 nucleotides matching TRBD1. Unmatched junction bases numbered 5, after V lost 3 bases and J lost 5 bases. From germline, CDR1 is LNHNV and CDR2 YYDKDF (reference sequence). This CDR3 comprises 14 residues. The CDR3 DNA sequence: TGTGCCACCAGCAGGACAGGGGCAGGGGAGACCCAGTACTTC. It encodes CATSRTGAGETQYF.

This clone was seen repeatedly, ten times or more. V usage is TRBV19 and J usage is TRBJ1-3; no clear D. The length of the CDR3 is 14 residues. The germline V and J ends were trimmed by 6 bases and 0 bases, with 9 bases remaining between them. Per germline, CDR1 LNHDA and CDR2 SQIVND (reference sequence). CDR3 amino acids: CASRQQISGNTIYF. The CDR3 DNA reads TGTGCCAGTAGACAACAGATCTCTGGAAACACCATATATTTT. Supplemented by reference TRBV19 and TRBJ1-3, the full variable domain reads DGGITQSPKYLFRKEGQNVTLSCEQNLNHDAMYWYRQDPGQGLRLIYYSQIVNDFQKGDIAEGYSVSREKKESFPLTVTSAQKNPTAFYLCASRQQISGNTIYFGEGSWLTVV.

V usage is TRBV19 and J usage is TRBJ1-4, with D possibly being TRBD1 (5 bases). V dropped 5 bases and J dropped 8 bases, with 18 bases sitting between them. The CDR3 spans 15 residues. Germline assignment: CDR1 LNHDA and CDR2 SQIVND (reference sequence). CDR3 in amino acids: CASSRIGTAGEKLFF. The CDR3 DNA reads TGTGCCAGTAGTCGAATCGGGACGGCGGGAGAAAAACTGTTTTTT.

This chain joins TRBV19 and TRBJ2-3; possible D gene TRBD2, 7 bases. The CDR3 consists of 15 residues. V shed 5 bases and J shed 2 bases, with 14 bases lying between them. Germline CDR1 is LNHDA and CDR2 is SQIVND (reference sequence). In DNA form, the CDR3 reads TGTGCCAGTAGTCCCTTCGCGGGGGCCACAGATACGCAGTATTTT. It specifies CASSPFAGATDTQYF. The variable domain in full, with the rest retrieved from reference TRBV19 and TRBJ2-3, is DGGITQSPKYLFRKEGQNVTLSCEQNLNHDAMYWYRQDPGQGLRLIYYSQIVNDFQKGDIAEGYSVSREKKESFPLTVTSAQKNPTAFYLCASSPFAGATDTQYFGPGTRLTVL.

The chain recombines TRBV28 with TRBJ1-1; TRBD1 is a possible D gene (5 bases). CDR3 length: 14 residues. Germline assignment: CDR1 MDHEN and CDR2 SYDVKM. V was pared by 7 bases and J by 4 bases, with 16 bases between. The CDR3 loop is CASTPVGGITEAFF. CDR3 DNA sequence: TGTGCCAGCACCCCTGTGGGGGGAATCACTGAAGCTTTCTTT.

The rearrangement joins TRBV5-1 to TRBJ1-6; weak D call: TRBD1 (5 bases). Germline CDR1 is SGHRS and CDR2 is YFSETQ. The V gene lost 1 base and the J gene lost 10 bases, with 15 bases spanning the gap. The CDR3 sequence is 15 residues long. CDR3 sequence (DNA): TGCGCCAGCAGCTTGTGGTCGGCAGGGTTATCACCCCTCCACTTT. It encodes CASSLWSAGLSPLHF.

The CDR3 loop is CSVEGSRGGGYTF. DNA of the CDR3: TGCAGCGTTGAAGGTAGCAGGGGCGGGGGCTACACCTTC. The gene calls are TRBV29-1 and TRBJ1-2; D perhaps matches TRBD1 (6 bases). V lost 1 base to trimming and J lost 8 bases, with 14 bases between them. There are 13 residues in the CDR3. Per the germline V gene, CDR1 is SQVTM and CDR2 is ANQGSEA.

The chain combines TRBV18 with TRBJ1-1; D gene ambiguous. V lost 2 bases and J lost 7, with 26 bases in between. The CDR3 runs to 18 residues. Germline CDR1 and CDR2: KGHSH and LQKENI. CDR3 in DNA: TGTGCCAGCTCACCAAACCGCGGCGGGCAAACTTTATCCGGTGAAGCTTTCTTT. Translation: CASSPNRGGQTLSGEAFF.

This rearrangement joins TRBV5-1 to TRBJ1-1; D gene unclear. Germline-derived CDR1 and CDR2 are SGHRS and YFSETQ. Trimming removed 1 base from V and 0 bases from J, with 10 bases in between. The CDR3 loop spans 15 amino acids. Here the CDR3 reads CASSLLPGMNTEAFF. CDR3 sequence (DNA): TGCGCCAGCAGCTTGCTCCCGGGGATGAACACTGAAGCTTTCTTT.

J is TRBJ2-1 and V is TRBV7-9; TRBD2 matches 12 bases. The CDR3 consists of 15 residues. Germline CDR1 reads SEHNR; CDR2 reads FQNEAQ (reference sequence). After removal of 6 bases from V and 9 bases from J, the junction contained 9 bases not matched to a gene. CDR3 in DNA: TGTGCCAGCAGTCCTCTAGCGGGGGGGCTCTTTGAGCAGTTCTTC. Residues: CASSPLAGGLFEQFF.

The CDR3 protein is CASSMGTGNLYSNQPQHF. Written as DNA, the CDR3 is TGTGCCAGTAGTATGGGGACAGGGAACCTCTATAGCAATCAGCCCCAGCATTTT. The chain is built from TRBV19 and TRBJ1-5; 9 bases are shared with TRBD1. The CDR3 has 18 residues. Germline CDR1 reads LNHDA; CDR2 reads SQIVND (reference sequence). Losses at the gene ends were 3 bases for V and 0 bases for J; bases not matched to a gene: 9.

The CDR3 bases are TGTGCCAGCTCACCAGCGGGGGGTGAAAAACTGTTTTTT. Translated: CASSPAGGEKLFF. V and J are TRBV18 and TRBJ1-4; tentatively, D is TRBD1 (5 bases). Trimming took off 2 bases at V and 7 bases at J, with 8 bases between the two ends. CDR1 is KGHSH, CDR2 LQKENI, per germline. The CDR3 consists of 13 residues.

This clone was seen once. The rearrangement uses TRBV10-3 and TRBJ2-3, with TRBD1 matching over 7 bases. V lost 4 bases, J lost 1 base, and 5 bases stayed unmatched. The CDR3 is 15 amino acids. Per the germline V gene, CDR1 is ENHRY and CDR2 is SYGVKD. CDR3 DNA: TGTGCCATCAGTGGGGCAGGGGGTCGCACAGATACGCAGTATTTT. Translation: CAISGAGGRTDTQYF.

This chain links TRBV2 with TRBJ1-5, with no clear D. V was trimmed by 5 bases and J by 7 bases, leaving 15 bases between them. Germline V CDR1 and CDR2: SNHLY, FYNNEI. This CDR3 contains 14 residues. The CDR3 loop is CASSPPAGQQPQHF. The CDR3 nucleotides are TGTGCCAGCAGTCCCCCCGCAGGTCAACAGCCCCAGCATTTT.

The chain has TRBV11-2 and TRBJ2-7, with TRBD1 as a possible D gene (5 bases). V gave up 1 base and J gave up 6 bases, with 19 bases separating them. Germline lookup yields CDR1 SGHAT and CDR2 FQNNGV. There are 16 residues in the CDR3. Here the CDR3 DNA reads TGTGCCAGCAGCTTAGCCCCAGGGCCCCGGCCTCGCGAGCAGTACTTC. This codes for CASSLAPGPRPREQYF.

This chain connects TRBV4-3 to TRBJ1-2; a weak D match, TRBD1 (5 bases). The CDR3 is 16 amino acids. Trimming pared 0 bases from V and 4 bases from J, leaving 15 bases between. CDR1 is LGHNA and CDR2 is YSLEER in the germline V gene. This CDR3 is CASSQESAGGTYGYTF. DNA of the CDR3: TGCGCCAGCAGCCAAGAATCCGCCGGGGGGACCTATGGCTACACCTTC.

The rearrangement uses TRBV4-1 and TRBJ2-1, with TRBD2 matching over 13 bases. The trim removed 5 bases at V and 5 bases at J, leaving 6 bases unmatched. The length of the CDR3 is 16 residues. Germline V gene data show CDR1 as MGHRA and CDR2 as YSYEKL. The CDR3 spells CASSGLAGAMNNEQFF. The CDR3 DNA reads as TGCGCCAGCAGCGGACTAGCGGGGGCTATGAACAATGAGCAGTTCTTC.

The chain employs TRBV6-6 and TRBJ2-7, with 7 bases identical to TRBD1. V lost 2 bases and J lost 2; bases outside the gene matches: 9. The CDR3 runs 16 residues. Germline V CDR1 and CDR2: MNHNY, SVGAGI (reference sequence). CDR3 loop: CASSYKRTGGTYEQYF. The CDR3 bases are TGTGCCAGCAGTTACAAAAGGACAGGCGGCACCTACGAGCAGTACTTC.

This CDR3 is CASSQDRGGHADTQYF. The CDR3 nucleotides are TGTGCCAGCAGCCAAGATAGGGGGGGGCACGCAGATACGCAGTATTTT. The chain carries TRBV4-2 and TRBJ2-3; tentatively, D is TRBD2 (7 bases). The germline V and J ends were trimmed by 0 bases and 4 bases, with 14 bases remaining between them. The CDR3 covers 16 residues. Germline V gene data show CDR1 as LGHNA and CDR2 as YNFKEQ.

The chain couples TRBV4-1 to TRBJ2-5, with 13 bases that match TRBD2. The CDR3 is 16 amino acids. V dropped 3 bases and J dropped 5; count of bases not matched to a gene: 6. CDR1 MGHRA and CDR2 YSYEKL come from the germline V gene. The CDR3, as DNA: TGCGCCAGCAGCCACGGACTAGCGGGGGTCAGGGAGACCCAGTACTTC. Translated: CASSHGLAGVRETQYF.

In DNA form, the CDR3 reads TGTGCCAGTAGTATCAAATCTAGGTCACCCCTCCACTTT. It encodes CASSIKSRSPLHF. V and J are TRBV19 and TRBJ1-6; D uncertain. This CDR3 is built from 13 residues. Between the trimmed V and J ends, which lost 3 bases and 10 bases, there was a span of 10 bases. Germline-derived CDR1 and CDR2 are LNHDA and SQIVND (reference sequence).

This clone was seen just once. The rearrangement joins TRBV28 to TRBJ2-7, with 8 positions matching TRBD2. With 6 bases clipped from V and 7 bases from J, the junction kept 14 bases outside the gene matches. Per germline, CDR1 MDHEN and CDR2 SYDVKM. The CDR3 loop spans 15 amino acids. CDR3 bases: TGTGCCAGCAGAAGTGGGGTAGCGGGGCCCCGGGAGCAGTACTTC. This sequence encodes CASRSGVAGPREQYF.

CDR3 nucleotide sequence: TGTGCCTGGAGTGTACAGGGGGCCTATGAAAAACTGTTTTTT. Protein sequence: CAWSVQGAYEKLFF. The chain joins TRBV30 to TRBJ1-4; 9 bases are shared with TRBD1. V was pared by 0 bases and J by 6 bases, with 2 bases of the junction left unmatched. This CDR3 has 14 amino acids. Germline values: CDR1 GTSNPN, CDR2 SVGIG (reference sequence).

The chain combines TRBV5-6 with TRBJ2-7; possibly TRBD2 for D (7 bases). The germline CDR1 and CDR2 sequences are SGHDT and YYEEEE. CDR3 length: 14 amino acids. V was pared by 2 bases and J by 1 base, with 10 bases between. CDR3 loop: CASSFGGRSYEQYF. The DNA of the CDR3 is TGTGCCAGCAGCTTCGGGGGGCGGTCCTACGAGCAGTACTTC.